The sequence of this TCR beta chain was determined in a study of PD-1 blockade in classical Hodgkin lymphoma. A word on this clone: The target antigen is unknown.

Time point of the sample: newly diagnosed, previously untreated cHL patient sample. Comparison samples consisted of PBMCs from newly diagnosed, untreated classical Hodgkin lymphoma. Data came from immunoSEQ multiplex PCR; TCRdb stores just in-frame clones and leaves some out. The data contain around 17,000 clones, over 75% of them singletons. This CDR3 is 13 amino acids long. The V gene's germline CDR1 is MGHDK and CDR2 SYGVNS. The V and J ends lost 10 bases and 7 bases respectively, with 20 bases between them. Regarding the study as a whole: Possible causes of repertoire differences, disease activity or prior therapy, remain undefined. Relapsed/refractory patients reportedly had lower baseline diversity than newly diagnosed patients.

Source material: peripheral blood mononuclear cells (PBMCs). This TCR was sampled from a human donor with classical Hodgkin lymphoma. The chain combines TRBV25-1 with TRBJ2-7; D ambiguous. The CDR3 sequence is CATIGQGGREQYF. The DNA for the CDR3 is TGTGCCACCATAGGCCAAGGCGGCCGGGAGCAGTACTTC.